These 20 T cell receptor beta chains originate from one sample sequenced in a study of OX40 agonist ivuxolimab in advanced cancers. Repertoires were generated with immunoSEQ multiplex PCR, while TCRdb's copy carries only in-frame clones and drops some. The repertoire consists of around 53,000 clones, with 80% to 90% occurring once and the leading ten covering around 6.4%. Sequencing used CD4+ or CD8+ T cells sorted from blood, obtained in a trial of the OX40 agonist ivuxolimab. These receptors were collected from an adult with an advanced solid tumor such as melanoma, head and neck, liver or kidney cancer.

The CDR3 DNA is TGTGCCAGCAGCTTGGGGGTGGGCAGGGGGCAAACTGAAGCTTTCTTT. This encodes CASSLGVGRGQTEAFF. The chain recombines TRBV5-8 with TRBJ1-1; 8 nucleotides match TRBD1. J was trimmed by 5 bases and V by 0 bases; bases with no gene match: 9. The CDR3 sequence is 16 residues long. CDR1 and CDR2 from the germline V gene are SGHTS and YDEGEE.

The J gene is TRBJ2-2, the V gene TRBV19, with D tentatively TRBD2 (7 bases). Germline V CDR1 and CDR2: LNHDA, SQIVND (reference sequence). The CDR3 runs 17 residues. Trimming took off 6 bases at V and 4 bases at J, with 21 bases between the two ends. The chain's CDR3 is CASSEPAGAHPTGELFF. The CDR3 DNA sequence: TGTGCCAGTAGCGAACCTGCGGGGGCCCACCCCACCGGGGAGCTGTTTTTT.

The CDR3 protein is CASSPGAAMDQPQHF. Here the CDR3 DNA reads TGTGCCAGCTCACCAGGGGCGGCCATGGATCAGCCCCAGCATTTT. V is TRBV18 and J is TRBJ1-5; TRBD1 is a possible D gene (5 bases). The CDR3 sequence is 15 residues long. Germline assignment: CDR1 KGHSH and CDR2 LQKENI. The V end lost 2 bases, the J end lost 5 bases, and 13 bases lay between the germline ends.

The gene calls are TRBV6-1 and TRBJ2-5; TRBD2 aligns across 12 bases. There are 17 residues in the CDR3. J lost 0 bases, V lost 4 bases, and 6 bases had no gene match. Germline values: CDR1 MNHNS, CDR2 SASEGT. The DNA of the CDR3 is TGTGCCAGCAGTGTAGGGCTAGCGGGGGGGTACCAAGAGACCCAGTACTTC. Protein product: CASSVGLAGGYQETQYF.

J is TRBJ1-4 and V is TRBV18, with no clear D. The CDR3 consists of 15 residues. The germline V gene has CDR1 KGHSH and CDR2 LQKENI. V dropped 2 bases and J dropped 7 bases, with 14 bases sitting between them. DNA of the CDR3: TGTGCCAGCTCACCAAGAGAGGGATTGAGTGAAAAACTGTTTTTT. Its protein product is CASSPREGLSEKLFF.

J is TRBJ2-5 and V is TRBV30; D possibly corresponds to TRBD2 (5 bases). Germline-derived CDR1 and CDR2 are GTSNPN and SVGIG (reference sequence). The CDR3 is made up of 12 amino acids. Trimming pared 2 bases from V and 1 base from J, leaving 5 bases between. CDR3 nucleotide sequence: TGTGCCTGGAGTCTAGCCCAAGAGACCCAGTACTTC. This sequence encodes CAWSLAQETQYF.

The chain recombines TRBV11-2 with TRBJ2-3; weak D call: TRBD1 (5 bases). V gave up 0 bases and J gave up 0 bases, with 10 bases separating them. The CDR3 length is 16 residues. Per germline, CDR1 SGHAT and CDR2 FQNNGV. This CDR3 reads CASSLDWAGSTDTQYF. The CDR3 nucleotides read TGTGCCAGCAGCTTAGATTGGGCAGGGAGCACAGATACGCAGTATTTT.

This sequence joins TRBV6-1 and TRBJ1-5; weak D call: TRBD1 (5 bases). The V and J ends lost 7 bases and 2 bases respectively, with 12 bases between them. Germline V CDR1 and CDR2: MNHNS, SASEGT. The CDR3 spans 14 residues. This chain's CDR3 is CASKRTGGNQPQHF. CDR3 nucleotide sequence: TGTGCCAGCAAGCGAACGGGGGGCAATCAGCCCCAGCATTTT.

The chain recombines TRBV7-9 with TRBJ2-5, with D possibly matching TRBD2 (6 bases). This CDR3 has 14 residues. Germline CDR1 SEHNR, CDR2 FQNEAQ (reference sequence). Trimming took 6 bases from V and 3 from J, leaving 14 bases between them. CDR3: CASSPPGTEETQYF. The CDR3 nucleotides are TGTGCCAGCAGTCCCCCCGGGACTGAAGAGACCCAGTACTTC.

The sample holds one count of this clone. The chain has TRBV7-2 and TRBJ1-2, with a tentative D call TRBD1 (6 bases). The germline V gene has CDR1 SGHTA and CDR2 FQGNSA. The germline V and J ends were trimmed by 4 bases and 9 bases, with 18 bases remaining between them. CDR3 length equals 14 residues. CDR3 sequence: CASSSHRVGRSYTF. In nucleotides, the CDR3 is TGTGCCAGCAGCTCACACAGGGTTGGGAGAAGCTACACCTTC.

The CDR3 region has the DNA TGTGCCATCAGTGAGTCATGGATACGGACTAGCGGATACGGGGATACGCAGTATTTT. The encoded protein is CAISESWIRTSGYGDTQYF. The chain carries TRBV10-3 and TRBJ2-3; 10 bases are shared with TRBD2. The germline V gene encodes CDR1 ENHRY and CDR2 SYGVKD. The CDR3 sequence is 19 residues long. Unmatched junction bases numbered 15, after V lost 0 bases and J lost 6 bases.

This rearrangement joins TRBV7-9 to TRBJ1-5; D remains unclear. Germline V gene sequence: CDR1 SEHNR, CDR2 FQNEAQ (reference sequence). V lost 3 bases, J lost 3 bases, and 9 bases lay in between. The CDR3 consists of 14 residues. This CDR3 reads CASSFVGYNQPQHF. CDR3 bases: TGTGCCAGCAGCTTTGTGGGGTACAATCAGCCCCAGCATTTT.

The V gene is TRBV6-1, the J gene TRBJ1-2, with 7 bases fitting TRBD1. The CDR3 has 15 residues. V gave up 2 bases and J gave up 4 bases; unmatched junction bases: 7. Per germline, CDR1 MNHNS and CDR2 SASEGT. CDR3 loop: CASSESGQSSYGYTF. As DNA, the CDR3 is TGTGCCAGCAGTGAATCGGGACAGAGCTCCTATGGCTACACCTTC.

This chain links TRBV5-1 with TRBJ1-1; no firm D call. Germline loops: CDR1 SGHRS, CDR2 YFSETQ. The CDR3 is 13 residues long. Trimming shortened V by 2 bases and J by 2 bases, and 7 bases separated the two germline ends. CDR3 DNA: TGCGCCAGCAGCTTAGGAAGCAACACTGAAGCTTTCTTT. Its translation: CASSLGSNTEAFF.

V usage is TRBV29-1 and J usage is TRBJ1-2; 10 nucleotides match TRBD1. With 5 bases clipped from V and 4 bases from J, the junction kept 10 bases outside the gene matches. Germline lookup yields CDR1 SQVTM and CDR2 ANQGSEA. CDR3 length: 15 amino acids. In DNA form, the CDR3 reads TGCAGCGTTAGACCCCAGGGACAGGGGCCCTATGGCTACACCTTC. It translates to CSVRPQGQGPYGYTF.

The chain carries TRBV29-1 and TRBJ1-5; D call uncertain. Trimming cost V 7 bases and J 4 bases, with 20 bases left between them. This CDR3 contains 15 residues. Germline-derived CDR1 and CDR2 are SQVTM and ANQGSEA. The CDR3 DNA is TGCAGCGCCGAGGGTCGGCAGGAAGGGAATCAGCCCCAGCATTTT. The encoded protein is CSAEGRQEGNQPQHF. The full variable domain, completed using reference TRBV29-1 and TRBJ1-5, is SAVISQKPSRDICQRGTSLTIQCQVDSQVTMMFWYRQQPGQSLTLIATANQGSEATYESGFVIDKFPISRPNLTFSTLTVSNMSPEDSSIYLCSAEGRQEGNQPQHFGDGTRLSIL.

The chain recombines TRBV6-1 with TRBJ1-2; 7 bases agree with TRBD1. Germline trimming cut 5 bases from V and 4 bases from J; bases unmatched to any gene: 10. The germline V gene encodes CDR1 MNHNS and CDR2 SASEGT. The CDR3 totals 15 residues. CDR3 amino acids: CASSSNPDRVYGYTF. As DNA, the CDR3 is TGTGCCAGCAGTTCGAATCCTGACAGGGTCTATGGCTACACCTTC.

The chain is built from TRBV28 and TRBJ1-5; tentative D call: TRBD1 (6 bases). V dropped 5 bases and J dropped 4 bases, with 18 bases sitting between them. The CDR3 has 16 residues. Germline V CDR1 and CDR2: MDHEN, SYDVKM. The CDR3 nucleotides read TGTGCCAGCAGTCCCGCAGGGGTAATGGGGAATCAGCCCCAGCATTTT. Translation: CASSPAGVMGNQPQHF.

The gene calls are TRBV28 and TRBJ1-1; the D gene is possibly TRBD1 (6 bases). V dropped 5 bases and J dropped 6 bases, with 16 bases sitting between them. CDR3 length: 14 residues. From germline, CDR1 is MDHEN and CDR2 SYDVKM. CDR3 DNA: TGTGCCAGCAGTACCCAAGGGGGTACCGCTGAAGCTTTCTTT. This codes for CASSTQGGTAEAFF.

The V call is TRBV2, the J call TRBJ2-5; tentative D call: TRBD1 (6 bases). The V and J ends lost 4 bases and 5 bases respectively, with 14 bases between them. The length of the CDR3 is 14 residues. CDR1 is SNHLY and CDR2 is FYNNEI in the germline V gene. This CDR3 is CASSVRQGWETQYF. The CDR3 nucleotides are TGTGCCAGCAGTGTTCGGCAGGGGTGGGAGACCCAGTACTTC.